A single sample is the source of the 15 T cell receptor beta chains below, sequenced in a study of technical replicates of blood from a handful of donors. Clones were sequenced by immunoSEQ multiplex PCR, and TCRdb holds only the in-frame ones, with some missing. The sample records about 97,000 clones, about 95% being singletons. Specimen: T cells isolated from PBMCs. These receptors were taken from a human donor in good health.

V gene TRBV6-1 combines with J gene TRBJ1-4, with D perhaps matching TRBD1 (5 bases). Trimming removed 6 bases from V and 7 bases from J, with 6 bases in between. The CDR3 length is 11 residues. Germline V gives CDR1 MNHNS, CDR2 SASEGT. CDR3 DNA: TGTGCCAGCAGGGGGGGTGAAAAACTGTTTTTT. This encodes CASRGGEKLFF.

The chain links TRBV27 to TRBJ2-7; 7 bases are a match to TRBD1. Looked up from germline, CDR1 is MNHEY and CDR2 is SMNVEV (reference sequence). This CDR3 has 11 amino acids. The V segment lost 9 bases and the J segment 6 bases; nucleotides outside the gene matches: 5. CDR3 nucleotides: TGTGCCAGGGTACAGGGGTGCGAGCAGTACTTC. The encoded protein is CARVQGCEQYF.

This chain connects TRBV7-9 to TRBJ2-1, with TRBD2 identical over 7 bases. This CDR3 region has 14 residues. Per germline, CDR1 SEHNR and CDR2 FQNEAQ (reference sequence). The V and J ends lost 0 bases and 4 bases, in that order; junction bases with no gene match: 0. CDR3 DNA: TGTGCCAGCAGCTTAGCGGGAGGGTACAATGAGCAGTTCTTC. It translates to CASSLAGGYNEQFF.

This clone appeared once. V gene TRBV14 combines with J gene TRBJ1-5; D is possibly TRBD1 (5 bases). CDR1 SGHDN and CDR2 FVKESK come from the germline V gene. V lost 4 bases and J lost 5, with 9 bases in between. The CDR3 contains 13 residues. The CDR3 coding sequence is TGTGCCAGCAGCCCGACCAGGGATCAGCCCCAGCATTTT. Translation gives CASSPTRDQPQHF. Variable domain in full (rest from reference TRBV14 and TRBJ1-5): EAGVTQFPSHSVIEKGQTVTLRCDPISGHDNLYWYRRVMGKEIKFLLHFVKESKQDESGMPNNRFLAERTGGTYSTLKVQPAELEDSGVYFCASSPTRDQPQHFGDGTRLSIL.

The rearrangement joins TRBV28 to TRBJ2-3; 12 bases agree with TRBD2. Trimming cost V 3 bases and J 4 bases; bases outside gene matches: 8. The germline CDR1 and CDR2 sequences are MDHEN and SYDVKM. This CDR3 has 17 amino acids. CDR3 sequence: CASSFSRLAGVADTQYF. CDR3 in DNA: TGTGCCAGCAGTTTCTCAAGACTAGCGGGAGTAGCAGATACGCAGTATTTT.

CDR3 loop: CASSPQGISYEQYF. CDR3 nucleotides: TGTGCCAGCAGTCCGCAGGGTATCTCCTACGAGCAGTACTTC. The rearrangement joins TRBV14 to TRBJ2-7; D is perhaps TRBD1 (5 bases). V dropped 6 bases and J dropped 0 bases, with 12 bases sitting between them. Germline loops: CDR1 SGHDN, CDR2 FVKESK. The CDR3 has 14 residues.

The V gene is TRBV9, the J gene TRBJ2-1; a possible D gene is TRBD2 (6 bases). The CDR3 totals 14 residues. The germline V gene has CDR1 SGDLS and CDR2 YYNGEE. Trimming cost V 3 bases and J 7 bases, with 14 bases left between them. The CDR3 spells CASSEGTSRNEQFF. The CDR3 DNA follows: TGTGCCAGCAGCGAGGGCACTAGCCGAAATGAGCAGTTCTTC. The whole variable domain, filled in from reference TRBV9 and TRBJ2-1, reads DSGVTQTPKHLITATGQRVTLRCSPRSGDLSVYWYQQSLDQGLQFLIQYYNGEERAKGNILERFSAQQFPDLHSELNLSSLELGDSALYFCASSEGTSRNEQFFGPGTRLTVL.

The chain links TRBV5-4 to TRBJ1-5; TRBD1 aligns across 7 bases. This CDR3 contains 14 residues. Trimming cost V 2 bases and J 1 base; bases outside gene matches: 0. Germline V gene sequence: CDR1 SGHNT, CDR2 YYREEE (reference sequence). The CDR3 loop reads CASSLQGSNQPQHF. The CDR3 DNA reads TGTGCCAGCAGCTTACAGGGGAGCAATCAGCCCCAGCATTTT.

V gene TRBV10-3 combines with J gene TRBJ1-2; 7 bases fit TRBD1. Germline V gives CDR1 ENHRY, CDR2 SYGVKD. The CDR3 spans 12 residues. V shed 6 bases, J shed 4 bases, and the junction held 2 bases outside the gene matches. CDR3 residues: CAIRGDSYGYTF. Written as DNA, the CDR3 is TGTGCCATCAGGGGGGACAGCTATGGCTACACCTTC.

This clone was detected only once. The chain employs TRBV7-2 and TRBJ1-1; D gene unclear. Germline loops: CDR1 SGHTA, CDR2 FQGNSA. Deletions cut 1 base from V and 11 bases from J, with 8 bases between. This CDR3 region has 11 residues. The chain's CDR3 is CASSLGGGAFF. The CDR3 DNA reads TGTGCCAGCAGCTTAGGGGGAGGCGCTTTCTTT.

The gene calls are TRBV4-1 and TRBJ1-4, with 10 bases aligning to TRBD1. This CDR3 contains 15 residues. J was trimmed by 6 bases and V by 2 bases; bases with no gene match: 3. The germline V gene encodes CDR1 MGHRA and CDR2 YSYEKL. The CDR3 DNA reads TGCGCCAGCAGCCAATCCGACAGGGGGCATGAAAAACTGTTTTTT. As protein: CASSQSDRGHEKLFF.

This clone appeared a single time. This chain joins TRBV4-1 and TRBJ2-7, with 8 bases matching TRBD2. There are 17 residues in the CDR3. J gave up 5 bases and V 1 base, and 13 bases lay outside the gene matches. The germline gives CDR1 MGHRA, CDR2 YSYEKL. This CDR3 is CASSQVTPGLEIHEQYF. CDR3 DNA sequence: TGCGCCAGCAGCCAAGTGACGCCGGGACTAGAGATCCACGAGCAGTACTTC.

This chain joins TRBV6-5 and TRBJ2-7, with 9 bases matching TRBD2. J gave up 2 bases and V 0 bases, and 2 bases lay outside the gene matches. This CDR3 has 15 amino acids. Germline values: CDR1 MNHEY, CDR2 SVGAGI. The CDR3 DNA follows: TGTGCCAGCAGTTACTCTAGCGGGGGACCCTACGAGCAGTACTTC. Residues: CASSYSSGGPYEQYF.

This chain uses TRBV28 with TRBJ1-4; 7 bases are shared with TRBD1. The CDR3 runs to 18 residues. Looked up from germline, CDR1 is MDHEN and CDR2 is SYDVKM. Trimming at V came to 5 bases and at J to 3 bases, leaving 15 bases not matched to a gene. This chain's CDR3 is CASSPPPTGTAPNEKLFF. CDR3 in DNA: TGTGCCAGCAGTCCTCCTCCAACCGGGACAGCTCCTAATGAAAAACTGTTTTTT.

Here the CDR3 reads CAALQGMSGYTF. CDR3 in DNA: TGTGCCGCCCTACAGGGTATGTCCGGCTACACCTTC. The rearrangement links TRBV30 to TRBJ1-2; maybe TRBD1 (6 bases). V lost 8 bases to trimming and J lost 8 bases, with 18 bases between them. Germline values: CDR1 GTSNPN, CDR2 SVGIG (reference sequence). The CDR3 length is 12 residues. Complete variable domain (other parts from reference TRBV30 and TRBJ1-2): SQTIHQWPATLVQPVGSPLSLECTVEGTSNPNLYWYRQAAGRGLQLLFYSVGIGQISSEVPQNLSASRPQDRQFILSSKKLLLSDSGFYLCAALQGMSGYTFGSGTRLTVV.